This T cell receptor (beta chain) emerged from a study of neurological immune-mediated disorders. Study information: Multiple sclerosis patients numbered 34, with about 31 relapsing-remitting and 3 secondary progressive. Study-wide findings and caveats: Expansion of TCR clones was greatest in HTLV-1-associated myelopathy and smallest in multiple sclerosis, where it fell below that of healthy controls.

The cDNA was generated through 5'RACE incorporating 10-nucleotide random UMIs. Over 160 million TCR-beta sequences from 15-18 subjects were obtained in each sequencing run. In TCRdb, the 5' RACE reads were re-called with MiXCR into one record per CDR3 protein. This table holds 30,000 to 40,000 distinct CDR3 sequences, 3.5% to 4% found once. The CDR3 sequence is 12 residues long. Germline CDR1 and CDR2: ENHRY and SYGVKD. Remarks on this clonotype: Its specificity is not known. One end of the junction varies from germline; a read error may be responsible.

The sample comprised PBMCs. This clonotype was sampled from a man aged 25-40 years with multiple sclerosis. The J gene is TRBJ1-6, the V gene TRBV10-3; D unclear. CDR3 coding DNA: TGTGCCATCAAGGCCACGGATTCACCCCTCAACTTT. Translation gives CAIKATDSPLNF.